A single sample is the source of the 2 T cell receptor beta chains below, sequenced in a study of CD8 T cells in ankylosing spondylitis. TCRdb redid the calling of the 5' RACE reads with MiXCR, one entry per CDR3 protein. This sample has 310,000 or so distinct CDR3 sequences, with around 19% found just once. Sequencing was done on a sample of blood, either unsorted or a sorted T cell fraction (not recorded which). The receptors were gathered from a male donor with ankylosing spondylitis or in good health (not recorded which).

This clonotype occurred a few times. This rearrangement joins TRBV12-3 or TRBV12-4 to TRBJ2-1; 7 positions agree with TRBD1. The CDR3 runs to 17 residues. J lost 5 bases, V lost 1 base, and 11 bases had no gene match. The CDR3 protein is CASSLGAGTEYNNEQFF. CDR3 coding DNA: TGTGCCAGCAGTTTAGGGGCCGGGACAGAGTATAACAATGAGCAGTTCTTC.

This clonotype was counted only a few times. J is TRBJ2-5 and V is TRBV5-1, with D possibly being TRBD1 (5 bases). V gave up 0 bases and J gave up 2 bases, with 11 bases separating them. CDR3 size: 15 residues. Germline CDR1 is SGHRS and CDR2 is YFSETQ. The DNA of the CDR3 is TGCGCCAGCAGCTTGGAGGCCAGGGAACAAGAGACCCAGTACTTC. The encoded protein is CASSLEAREQETQYF.